The next 4 T cell receptor beta chains were all read from a single sample in a study of blood T cell repertoires in COVID-19. The protocol was immunoSEQ multiplex PCR, while the TCRdb copy is restricted to in-frame clones and leaves out a portion. The sample lists 300,000 or so clones, more than 85% occurring once. Specimen: peripheral blood. Receptors originate from a woman younger than 45 with COVID-19, enrolled during active disease.

V is TRBV11-3 and J is TRBJ2-1, with D unresolved. CDR3 length: 12 residues. V gave up 1 base and J gave up 6 bases, with 4 bases separating them. Germline V gene lookup returns CDR1 SGHNT and CDR2 YENEEA. This CDR3 reads CASSLASNEQFF. In nucleotides, the CDR3 is TGTGCCAGCAGCTTAGCCAGCAATGAGCAGTTCTTC.

V gene TRBV5-5 combines with J gene TRBJ2-1; D not certain. The V end lost 5 bases, the J end lost 0 bases, and 12 bases lay between the germline ends. CDR3 size: 15 residues. Germline CDR1 is SGHKS and CDR2 is YYEKEE (reference sequence). Here the CDR3 DNA reads TGTGCCAGCAGTCACCTGCGTAGCTCCTACAATGAGCAGTTCTTC. This sequence encodes CASSHLRSSYNEQFF. Drawing the rest from reference TRBV5-5 and TRBJ2-1, the complete variable domain is DAGVTQSPTHLIKTRGQQVTLRCSPISGHKSVSWYQQVLGQGPQFIFQYYEKEERGRGNFPDRFSARQFPNYSSELNVNALLLGDSALYLCASSHLRSSYNEQFFGPGTRLTVL.

This chain connects TRBV10-3 to TRBJ1-2; 7 bases map to TRBD1. V shed 3 bases, J shed 0 bases, and the junction held 4 bases outside the gene matches. CDR1 ENHRY and CDR2 SYGVKD come from the germline V gene. CDR3 length: 15 residues. The CDR3 DNA is TGTGCCATCAGTGATACAGGGGCAACTAACTATGGCTACACCTTC. Protein sequence: CAISDTGATNYGYTF.

This clone was detected only a few times. V and J are TRBV11-3 and TRBJ2-3, with TRBD1 matching over 9 bases. The CDR3 is 16 amino acids. Germline V gene lookup returns CDR1 SGHNT and CDR2 YENEEA. Unmatched junction bases numbered 7, after V lost 5 bases and J lost 1 base. CDR3: CASSPRTGAGTDTQYF. Here the CDR3 DNA reads TGTGCCAGCAGCCCAAGGACAGGGGCTGGCACAGATACGCAGTATTTT.